Detailed here is one T cell receptor (beta chain). The antigen is unknown. CD45RO+ cells were combined with CCR7-negative CD45RA+ TemRA cells to form CD8 memory. Several immunoSEQ plates received, in even portions, the genomic DNA of each subset. Data came from immunoSEQ multiplex PCR; TCRdb stores just in-frame clones and leaves some out. This table holds 600,000 to 750,000 clones, 90% found once. The source of the sample is a study of shared clonotypes between healthy human individuals. The study, taken as a whole, reports: Among the subsets, naive ones generally showed larger estimated richness than memory ones. All-four-donor shared clonotypes had higher generation probabilities than non-shared clonotypes did.

This TCR derives from a man aged 18 to 30 in good health. Some clones in this sample may be carry-over from other donors' samples. Material for sequencing was memory CD8+ T cells from PBMCs. Regarding subset: CD45RO+ cells pooled with CCR7-negative TemRA cells.

CDR3 protein: CASSMPWASGGYNEQFF. The CDR3 DNA follows: TGTGCCAGTAGTATGCCTTGGGCTAGCGGAGGCTACAATGAGCAGTTCTTC. The J gene is TRBJ2-1, the V gene TRBV19, with 7 nucleotides matching TRBD2. The CDR3 has 17 amino acids. CDR1 and CDR2 (germline): LNHDA, SQIVND (reference sequence). V was clipped by 3 bases and J by 3 bases; unmatched bases: 11. Full variable domain (outside the CDR3, taken from reference TRBV19 and TRBJ2-1): DGGITQSPKYLFRKEGQNVTLSCEQNLNHDAMYWYRQDPGQGLRLIYYSQIVNDFQKGDIAEGYSVSREKKESFPLTVTSAQKNPTAFYLCASSMPWASGGYNEQFFGPGTRLTVL.